The 25 T cell receptor beta chains below come from one sample, sequenced in a study of shared clonotypes between healthy human individuals (TCRdb year 2020). Libraries were built with the immunoSEQ multiplex PCR assay. Imported from immuneACCESS, the table was reduced by TCRdb to in-frame sequences with V and J called. These copies leave out some clones; in studies compared against another copy, an unresolved V gene accounts for under half, and the cause of the remainder is not known. This sample gives roughly 2,500,000 clones in total; approximately 93% of them show up just once. The ten top clones hold about 0.38% of the sample. Sequencing was done on a sample of naive CD4+ T cells from PBMCs. In light of the paper, this sample's cell subset or site label describes: CD45RA+ positively selected. The receptors stem from a man in his late teens or twenties in good health. Some clones in this sample may be carry-over from other donors' samples.

The V call is TRBV5-8, the J call TRBJ2-7, with D uncertain. V was clipped by 4 bases and J by 4 bases, with 6 bases between them. The CDR3 covers 11 residues. Per the germline V gene, CDR1 is SGHTS and CDR2 is YDEGEE. CDR3 loop: CASSLDYEQYF. The CDR3, as DNA: TGTGCCAGCAGCCTCGATTACGAGCAGTACTTC.

The V and J genes are TRBV28 and TRBJ1-1; maybe TRBD1 (5 bases). The CDR3 consists of 14 residues. The germline V and J ends were trimmed by 6 bases and 1 base, with 12 bases remaining between them. Looked up from germline, CDR1 is MDHEN and CDR2 is SYDVKM. CDR3 in DNA: TGTGCCAGCAGGGACACGGTTACGAACACTGAAGCTTTCTTT. Translating it yields CASRDTVTNTEAFF. Looking up the rest from reference TRBV28 and TRBJ1-1 gives the full variable domain: DVKVTQSSRYLVKRTGEKVFLECVQDMDHENMFWYRQDPGLGLRLIYFSYDVKMKEKGDIPEGYSVSREKKERFSLILESASTNQTSMYLCASRDTVTNTEAFFGQGTRLTVV.

The rearrangement links TRBV5-1 to TRBJ1-2; D unresolved. Germline values: CDR1 SGHRS, CDR2 YFSETQ. The V end was cut by 4 bases, the J end by 0 bases, with 7 bases between. The CDR3 extends over 13 amino acids. This CDR3 reads CASSRGANYGYTF. Here the CDR3 DNA reads TGCGCCAGCAGCCGAGGAGCTAACTATGGCTACACCTTC.

The chain uses TRBV18 and TRBJ2-5, with D hard to call. The germline V gene encodes CDR1 KGHSH and CDR2 LQKENI. V gave up 3 bases and J gave up 1 base, with 6 bases separating them. The CDR3 runs 13 residues. The CDR3 here is CASSPVTQETQYF. The CDR3 bases are TGTGCCAGCTCACCCGTGACCCAAGAGACCCAGTACTTC.

J is TRBJ1-6 and V is TRBV18, with no clear D. Germline V CDR1 and CDR2: KGHSH, LQKENI. V lost 3 bases and J 8 bases, leaving 8 bases between the germline ends. The CDR3 has 13 residues. CDR3 sequence: CASSPGADSPLHF. CDR3 sequence (DNA): TGTGCCAGCTCACCGGGCGCAGATTCACCCCTCCACTTT. The full variable domain, rest sourced from reference TRBV18 and TRBJ1-6, is NAGVMQNPRHLVRRRGQEARLRCSPMKGHSHVYWYRQLPEEGLKFMVYLQKENIIDESGMPKERFSAEFPKEGPSILRIQQVVRGDSAAYFCASSPGADSPLHFGNGTRLTVT.

This rearrangement joins TRBV19 to TRBJ1-2; TRBD1 is a possible D gene (6 bases). The ends were cut back, 6 bases at V and 2 bases at J, with 10 bases in the middle. CDR1 and CDR2 from the germline V gene are LNHDA and SQIVND (reference sequence). The CDR3 has 13 residues. The CDR3 DNA follows: TGTGCCAGTAGAAACAGGGCAAACTATGGCTACACCTTC. It specifies CASRNRANYGYTF.

The chain has TRBV5-4 and TRBJ2-5; the D gene is possibly TRBD1 (5 bases). CDR1 and CDR2 (germline): SGHNT, YYREEE (reference sequence). This CDR3 region has 13 residues. V was shortened by 4 bases and J by 4 bases, with 11 bases between the two germline ends. The DNA for the CDR3 is TGTGCCAGCAGCCCGGACACGGCAGAGACCCAGTACTTC. Translating gives CASSPDTAETQYF.

In the case of this clone: Other DNA sequences from this sample encode an identical CDR3 as well. The V call is TRBV2, the J call TRBJ2-2; no definite D call. V lost 4 bases to trimming and J lost 5 bases, with 8 bases between them. From germline, CDR1 is SNHLY and CDR2 FYNNEI. The CDR3 consists of 13 residues. In nucleotides, the CDR3 is TGTGCCAGCAGTGCTTCCGGGACCGGGGAGCTGTTTTTT. Its translation: CASSASGTGELFF. The full variable domain, rest sourced from reference TRBV2 and TRBJ2-2, is EPEVTQTPSHQVTQMGQEVILRCVPISNHLYFYWYRQILGQKVEFLVSFYNNEISEKSEIFDDQFSVERPDGSNFTLKIRSTKLEDSAMYFCASSASGTGELFFGEGSRLTVL.

In this sample, this clone turned up once. This chain connects TRBV28 to TRBJ2-7; maybe TRBD2 (5 bases). Germline assignment: CDR1 MDHEN and CDR2 SYDVKM. V was pared by 1 base and J by 2 bases, with 12 bases between. The CDR3 has 15 residues. The CDR3, as DNA: TGTGCCAGCAGTTTATCCCACTTGAGGGCCTACGAGCAGTACTTC. Its translation is CASSLSHLRAYEQYF.

The gene calls are TRBV27 and TRBJ1-2; 7 nucleotides align to TRBD1. With V trimmed by 3 bases and J by 7 bases, 11 bases remained unmatched. Germline CDR1 MNHEY, CDR2 SMNVEV (reference sequence). The CDR3 contains 15 residues. In DNA form, the CDR3 reads TGTGCCAGCAGTTTTGTGGGGAAGGGGGCAGGTGGCTACACCTTC. Its translation: CASSFVGKGAGGYTF.

The chain employs TRBV9 and TRBJ2-1, with D hard to call. There are 12 residues in the CDR3. V was shortened by 4 bases and J by 4 bases, with 6 bases between the two germline ends. Germline V gene lookup returns CDR1 SGDLS and CDR2 YYNGEE. This CDR3 reads CASSQTYNEQFF. The CDR3 DNA reads TGTGCCAGCAGCCAGACTTACAATGAGCAGTTCTTC. The full variable domain, rest sourced from reference TRBV9 and TRBJ2-1, is DSGVTQTPKHLITATGQRVTLRCSPRSGDLSVYWYQQSLDQGLQFLIQYYNGEERAKGNILERFSAQQFPDLHSELNLSSLELGDSALYFCASSQTYNEQFFGPGTRLTVL.

The chain has TRBV7-2 and TRBJ1-5; D is ambiguous. V lost 4 bases and J lost 2, with 18 bases in between. The CDR3 covers 17 residues. Per the germline V gene, CDR1 is SGHTA and CDR2 is FQGNSA. The CDR3: CASSSSLGSWGNQPQHF. The DNA for the CDR3 is TGTGCCAGCAGCTCCTCCTTGGGCAGTTGGGGCAATCAGCCCCAGCATTTT.

The genes are TRBV6-1 and TRBJ2-7; D unresolved. Per germline, CDR1 MNHNS and CDR2 SASEGT. The CDR3 is 14 residues long. Trimming took 4 bases from V and 0 from J, leaving 10 bases between them. DNA for the CDR3: TGTGCCAGCAGTGCGGACGCCAGCTCCTACGAGCAGTACTTC. The encoded protein is CASSADASSYEQYF.

The chain carries TRBV14 and TRBJ1-4; D not certain. The germline V gene encodes CDR1 SGHDN and CDR2 FVKESK. CDR3 length: 13 residues. Trimming shortened V by 1 base and J by 6 bases, and 6 bases separated the two germline ends. The CDR3 DNA sequence: TGTGCCAGCAGCCAAGCCCTTTATGAAAAACTGTTTTTT. Its translation is CASSQALYEKLFF.

CDR3 protein: CASGEGAGETQYF. CDR3 nucleotide sequence: TGTGCCAGCGGTGAGGGGGCGGGAGAGACCCAGTACTTC. This chain connects TRBV6-5 to TRBJ2-5; the match to TRBD1 covers 7 bases. Germline assignment: CDR1 MNHEY and CDR2 SVGAGI. CDR3 length equals 13 residues. The J segment lost 4 bases and the V segment lost 8 bases, leaving 7 bases of the junction unmatched.

J is TRBJ1-5 and V is TRBV6-6, with TRBD1 as a possible D gene (6 bases). The CDR3 runs to 14 residues. CDR1 is MNHNY and CDR2 is SVGAGI in the germline V gene (reference sequence). Trimming stripped 6 bases from V and 4 bases from J, with 13 bases between. CDR3 sequence reads: CASSDHRENQPQHF. CDR3 DNA: TGTGCCAGCAGCGACCACAGGGAGAATCAGCCCCAGCATTTT.

The V and J genes are TRBV6-1 and TRBJ2-1; no clear D. CDR1 MNHNS and CDR2 SASEGT come from the germline V gene. The CDR3 length is 14 residues. V shed 6 bases and J shed 2 bases, with 11 bases lying between them. CDR3 nucleotides: TGTGCCAGCAGCACGGGTAGGGCCTACAATGAGCAGTTCTTC. It translates to CASSTGRAYNEQFF.

The chain employs TRBV28 and TRBJ2-7, with 14 bases that match TRBD2. From germline, CDR1 is MDHEN and CDR2 SYDVKM. Trimming removed 7 bases from V and 4 bases from J; junction bases left unmatched: 15. CDR3 length: 18 amino acids. CDR3 coding DNA: TGTGCCAGCACGAGACTAGCGGGAGGGCCGGCGCTAGAGTACGAGCAGTACTTC. Its translation: CASTRLAGGPALEYEQYF.

The chain combines TRBV9 with TRBJ1-2; possibly TRBD1 for D (6 bases). CDR1 SGDLS and CDR2 YYNGEE come from the germline V gene. Trimming took 4 bases from V and 4 from J, leaving 17 bases between them. This CDR3 contains 15 residues. As DNA, the CDR3 is TGTGCCAGCAGCTCGATTGACAGGCGGCCCTATGGCTACACCTTC. Amino acids: CASSSIDRRPYGYTF.

The rearrangement joins TRBV7-9 to TRBJ2-2; D is ambiguous. Germline CDR1 is SEHNR and CDR2 is FQNEAQ (reference sequence). The length of the CDR3 is 16 residues. V lost 8 bases and J lost 1, with 17 bases in between. The CDR3 DNA follows: TGTGCCAGCTCTCGACGGGCGCCTAGGAACACCGGGGAGCTGTTTTTT. This sequence encodes CASSRRAPRNTGELFF.

The chain couples TRBV6-5 to TRBJ2-7; no definite D call. The germline CDR1 and CDR2 sequences are MNHEY and SVGAGI. V gave up 7 bases and J gave up 3 bases, with 10 bases separating them. The CDR3 is 12 amino acids. CDR3 region: CASKGSSYEQYF. DNA for the CDR3: TGTGCCAGCAAGGGCAGTAGCTACGAGCAGTACTTC.

This CDR3 is CASRIPGLTTPEQYF. For the CDR3, the DNA is TGCGCCAGCCGGATTCCGGGGCTGACAACGCCCGAGCAGTACTTC. This sequence joins TRBV10-2 and TRBJ2-7; D assignment may be TRBD1 or TRBD2 (5 bases each). Deletions cut 8 bases from V and 6 bases from J, with 23 bases between. CDR1 and CDR2 (germline): WSHSY, SAAADI. The CDR3 covers 15 residues.

This rearrangement joins TRBV28 to TRBJ1-1; no clear D. Trimming stripped 6 bases from V and 0 bases from J, with 14 bases between. The CDR3 contains 15 residues. Germline CDR1 and CDR2: MDHEN and SYDVKM. The CDR3 loop is CASRQMGSMNTEAFF. CDR3 DNA sequence: TGTGCCAGCAGGCAAATGGGATCTATGAACACTGAAGCTTTCTTT.

V is TRBV6-5 and J is TRBJ1-5, with D hard to call. V was shortened by 2 bases and J by 4 bases, with 9 bases between the two germline ends. Germline V gene sequence: CDR1 MNHEY, CDR2 SVGAGI. The CDR3 runs to 14 residues. As DNA, the CDR3 is TGTGCCAGCAGTTACCGTGGATGGAATCAGCCCCAGCATTTT. The encoded protein is CASSYRGWNQPQHF.

The chain employs TRBV5-4 and TRBJ1-6; D unresolved. V was clipped by 0 bases and J by 11 bases, with 12 bases between them. The CDR3 extends over 14 amino acids. Germline lookup yields CDR1 SGHNT and CDR2 YYREEE (reference sequence). CDR3 sequence: CASSLEGIGAPLHF. The CDR3 coding sequence is TGTGCCAGCAGCTTGGAAGGGATCGGAGCACCCCTCCACTTT.